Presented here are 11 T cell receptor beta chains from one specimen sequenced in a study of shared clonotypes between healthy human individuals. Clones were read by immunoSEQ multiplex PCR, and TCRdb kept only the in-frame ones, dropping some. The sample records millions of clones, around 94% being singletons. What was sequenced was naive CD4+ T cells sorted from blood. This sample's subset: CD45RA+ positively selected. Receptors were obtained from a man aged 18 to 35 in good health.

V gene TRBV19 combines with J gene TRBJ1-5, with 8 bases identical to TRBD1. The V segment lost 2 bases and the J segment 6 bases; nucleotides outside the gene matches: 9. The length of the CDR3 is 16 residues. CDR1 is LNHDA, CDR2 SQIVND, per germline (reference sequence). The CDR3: CASSIWAGGWVQPQHF. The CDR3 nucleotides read TGTGCCAGTAGTATATGGGCAGGGGGCTGGGTTCAGCCCCAGCATTTT.

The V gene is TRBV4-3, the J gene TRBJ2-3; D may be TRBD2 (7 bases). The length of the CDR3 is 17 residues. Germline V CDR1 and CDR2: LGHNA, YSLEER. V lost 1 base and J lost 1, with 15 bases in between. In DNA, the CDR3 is TGCGCCAGCAGCCAAGCCATAGGGGGGGCCGGCACAGATACGCAGTATTTT. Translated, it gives CASSQAIGGAGTDTQYF.

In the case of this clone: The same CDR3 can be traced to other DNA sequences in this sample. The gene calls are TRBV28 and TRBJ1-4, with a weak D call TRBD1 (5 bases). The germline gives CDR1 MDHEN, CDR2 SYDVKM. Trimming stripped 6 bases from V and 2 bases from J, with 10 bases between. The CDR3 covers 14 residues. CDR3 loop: CASSSGSTNEKLFF. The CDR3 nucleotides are TGTGCCAGCAGCTCAGGGTCTACTAATGAAAAACTGTTTTTT.

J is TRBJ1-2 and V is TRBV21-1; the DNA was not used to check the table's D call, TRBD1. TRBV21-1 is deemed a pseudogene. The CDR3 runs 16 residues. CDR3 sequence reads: CASRPRVAGVGYGYTF. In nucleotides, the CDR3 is TGTGCCAGCAGACCACGGGTGGCAGGGGTTGGCTATGGCTACACCTTC.

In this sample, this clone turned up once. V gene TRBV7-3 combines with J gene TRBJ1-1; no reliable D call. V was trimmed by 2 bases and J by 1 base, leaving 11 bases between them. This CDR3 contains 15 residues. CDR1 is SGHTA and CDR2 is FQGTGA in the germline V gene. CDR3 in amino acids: CASSLQSQKNTEAFF. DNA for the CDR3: TGTGCCAGCAGCTTACAGAGCCAGAAGAACACTGAAGCTTTCTTT.

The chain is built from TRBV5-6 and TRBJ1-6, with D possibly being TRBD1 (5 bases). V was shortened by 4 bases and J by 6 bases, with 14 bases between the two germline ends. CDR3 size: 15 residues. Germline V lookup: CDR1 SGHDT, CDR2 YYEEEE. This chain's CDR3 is CASSQRGTTNSPLHF. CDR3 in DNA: TGTGCCAGCAGCCAGAGGGGAACTACTAATTCACCCCTCCACTTT. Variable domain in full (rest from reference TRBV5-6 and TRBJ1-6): DAGVTQSPTHLIKTRGQQVTLRCSPKSGHDTVSWYQQALGQGPQFIFQYYEEEERQRGNFPDRFSGHQFPNYSSELNVNALLLGDSALYLCASSQRGTTNSPLHFGNGTRLTVT.

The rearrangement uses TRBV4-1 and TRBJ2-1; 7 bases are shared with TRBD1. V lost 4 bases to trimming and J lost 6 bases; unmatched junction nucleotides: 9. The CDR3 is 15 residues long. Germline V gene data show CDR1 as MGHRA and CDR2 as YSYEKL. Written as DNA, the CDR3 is TGCGCCAGCAGCCCAACAGGGGTCGGCATCAATGAGCAGTTCTTC. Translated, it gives CASSPTGVGINEQFF.

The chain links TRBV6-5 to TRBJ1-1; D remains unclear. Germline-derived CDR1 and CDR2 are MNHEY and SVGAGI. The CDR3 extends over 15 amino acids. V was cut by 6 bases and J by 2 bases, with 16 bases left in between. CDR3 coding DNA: TGTGCCAGCAGCCCCAACCCTAGGGCCAACACTGAAGCTTTCTTT. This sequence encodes CASSPNPRANTEAFF.

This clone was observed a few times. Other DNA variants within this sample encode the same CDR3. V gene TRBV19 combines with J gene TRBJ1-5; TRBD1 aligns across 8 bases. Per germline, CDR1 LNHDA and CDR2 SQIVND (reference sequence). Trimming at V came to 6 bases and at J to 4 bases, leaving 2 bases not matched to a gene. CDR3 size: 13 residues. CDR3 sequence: CASSRDRNQPQHF. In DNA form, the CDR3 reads TGTGCCAGTAGCCGGGACAGGAATCAGCCCCAGCATTTT.

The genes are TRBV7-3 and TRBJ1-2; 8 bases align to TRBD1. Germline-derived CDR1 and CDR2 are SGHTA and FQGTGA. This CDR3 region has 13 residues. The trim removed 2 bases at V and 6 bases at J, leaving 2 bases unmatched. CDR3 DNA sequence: TGTGCCAGCAGCTTAGTACAGGGGGATGGCTACACCTTC. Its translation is CASSLVQGDGYTF.

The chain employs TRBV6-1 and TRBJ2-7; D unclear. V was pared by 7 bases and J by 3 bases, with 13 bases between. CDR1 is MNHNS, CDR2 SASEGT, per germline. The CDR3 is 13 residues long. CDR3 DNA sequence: TGTGCCAGCATCCCGCCGGGCTACTACGAGCAGTACTTC. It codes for CASIPPGYYEQYF.